This T cell receptor (beta chain) was captured by sequencing in a study of blood T cell repertoires in COVID-19. About the study: Samples taken during acute and convalescent COVID-19 were collected in the United States, Italy and Spain.

From germline, CDR1 is SGHDN and CDR2 FVKESK. V was trimmed by 5 bases and J by 3 bases, leaving 14 bases between them. The CDR3 runs 15 residues. Profiled with immunoSEQ multiplex PCR; TCRdb holds only in-frame clones, not every one. This table has over 150,000 clones, roughly 80% appearing once. Input material: PBMCs or T cells enriched from blood (not recorded which). This receptor was obtained from a woman aged 30 to 39 who had recovered from COVID-19. The rearrangement joins TRBV14 to TRBJ2-1, with D possibly matching TRBD1 (6 bases). The CDR3 spells CASSEGVVDYNEQFF. As DNA, the CDR3 is TGTGCCAGCAGCGAGGGGGTTGTCGACTACAATGAGCAGTTCTTC.